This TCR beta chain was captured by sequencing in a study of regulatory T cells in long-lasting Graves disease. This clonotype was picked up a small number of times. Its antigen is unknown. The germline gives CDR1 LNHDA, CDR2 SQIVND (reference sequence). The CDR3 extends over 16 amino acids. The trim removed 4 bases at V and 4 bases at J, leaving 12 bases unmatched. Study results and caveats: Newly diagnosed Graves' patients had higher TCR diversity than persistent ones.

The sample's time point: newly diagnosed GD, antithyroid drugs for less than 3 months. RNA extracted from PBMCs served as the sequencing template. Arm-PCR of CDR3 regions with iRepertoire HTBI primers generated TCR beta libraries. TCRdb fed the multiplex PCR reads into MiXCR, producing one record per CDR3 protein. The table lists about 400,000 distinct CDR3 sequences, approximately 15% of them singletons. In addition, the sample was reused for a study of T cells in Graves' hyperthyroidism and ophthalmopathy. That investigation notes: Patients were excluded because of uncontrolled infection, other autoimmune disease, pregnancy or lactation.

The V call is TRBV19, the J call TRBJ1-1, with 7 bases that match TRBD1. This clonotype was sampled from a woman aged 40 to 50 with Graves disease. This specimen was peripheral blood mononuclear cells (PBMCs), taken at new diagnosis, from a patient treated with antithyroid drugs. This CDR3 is CASSNWSGGDGTEAFF. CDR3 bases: TGTGCCAGTAGTAACTGGTCAGGGGGTGATGGCACTGAAGCTTTCTTT.